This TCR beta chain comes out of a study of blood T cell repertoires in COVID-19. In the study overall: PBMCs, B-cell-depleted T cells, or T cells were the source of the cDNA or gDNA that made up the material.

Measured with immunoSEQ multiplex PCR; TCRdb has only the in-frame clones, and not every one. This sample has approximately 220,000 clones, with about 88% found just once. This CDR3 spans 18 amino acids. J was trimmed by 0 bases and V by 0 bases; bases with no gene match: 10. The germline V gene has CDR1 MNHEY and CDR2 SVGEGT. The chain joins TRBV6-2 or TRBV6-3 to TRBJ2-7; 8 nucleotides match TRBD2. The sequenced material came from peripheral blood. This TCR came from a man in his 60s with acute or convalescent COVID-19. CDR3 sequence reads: CASSYSLNKRGFSYEQYF. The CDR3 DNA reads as TGTGCCAGCAGTTACTCGCTAAATAAGCGGGGGTTCTCCTACGAGCAGTACTTC.